The rows below give T cell receptor beta chains drawn from one sample of a study of cytomegalovirus exposure and HLA in healthy donors. TCRdb's copy holds only in-frame clones and misses some; the assay was immunoSEQ multiplex PCR. In the table there are around 190,000 clones, more than 65% of which are singletons. The sequenced sample consisted of PBMCs. The receptors originated from a man in his forties in good health and CMV-seropositive. Each CDR3 is given with its conserved first and last residue. The order of the fields is J gene, V gene, D gene, clone size, CDR3 protein, CDR3 DNA. The D gene is left open where the match is weak. Clone sizes are given selectively: once, few, many, or a class where the clone is expanded.

J gene: TRBJ2-3
V gene: TRBV6-5
D gene: .
clone size: .
CDR3 protein: CASSRTSDTQYF
CDR3 DNA: TGTGCCAGCAGCCGGACATCTGATACGCAGTATTTT

J gene: TRBJ1-5
V gene: TRBV28
D gene: .
clone size: once
CDR3 protein: CASSLYRGISNQPQHF
CDR3 DNA: TGTGCCAGCAGTTTATACCGGGGTATCAGCAATCAGCCCCAGCATTTT

J gene: TRBJ1-6
V gene: TRBV6-5
D gene: TRBD1
clone size: .
CDR3 protein: CASSYGTGGSPLHF
CDR3 DNA: TGTGCCAGCAGTTATGGGACAGGGGGCTCACCCCTCCACTTT

J gene: TRBJ2-5
V gene: TRBV2
D gene: TRBD1
clone size: .
CDR3 protein: CASRAGTGIQETQYF
CDR3 DNA: TGTGCCAGCAGGGCCGGGACAGGGATCCAAGAGACCCAGTACTTC

J gene: TRBJ2-5
V gene: TRBV21-1
D gene: .
clone size: .
CDR3 protein: CASSKGPGPQETQYF
CDR3 DNA: TGTGCCAGCAGCAAAGGGCCAGGGCCCCAAGAGACCCAGTACTTC

J gene: TRBJ1-2
V gene: TRBV6-5
D gene: .
clone size: few
CDR3 protein: CASSYVQGSYGYTF
CDR3 DNA: TGTGCCAGCAGTTACGTCCAGGGCTCCTATGGCTACACCTTC

J gene: TRBJ1-5
V gene: TRBV7-9
D gene: TRBD1
clone size: once
CDR3 protein: CASSLAGTGGNQPQHF
CDR3 DNA: TGTGCCAGCAGCTTAGCGGGGACAGGGGGCAACCAGCCCCAGCATTTT

J gene: TRBJ2-1
V gene: TRBV6-1
D gene: TRBD1
clone size: .
CDR3 protein: CASRQGSSYNEQFF
CDR3 DNA: TGTGCCAGTAGACAGGGGAGCTCCTACAATGAGCAGTTCTTC

J gene: TRBJ1-2
V gene: TRBV5-1
D gene: .
clone size: .
CDR3 protein: CASSREGDRYGYTF
CDR3 DNA: TGCGCCAGCAGCCGGGAAGGTGATCGCTATGGCTACACCTTC

J gene: TRBJ1-2
V gene: TRBV5-1
D gene: TRBD1
clone size: .
CDR3 protein: CASTPDGTGGNYGYTF
CDR3 DNA: TGCGCCAGCACGCCAGACGGGACAGGGGGAAACTATGGCTACACCTTC

J gene: TRBJ1-3
V gene: TRBV9
D gene: TRBD1
clone size: .
CDR3 protein: CASSRGQGPSGNTIYF
CDR3 DNA: TGTGCCAGCAGCCGTGGACAGGGTCCCTCTGGAAACACCATATATTTT

J gene: TRBJ2-5
V gene: TRBV6-1
D gene: .
clone size: .
CDR3 protein: CASSGLRRQTQYF
CDR3 DNA: TGTGCCAGCAGTGGACTTAGGCGCCAGACCCAGTACTTC

J gene: TRBJ1-2
V gene: TRBV2
D gene: TRBD1
clone size: .
CDR3 protein: CASSGGTGDLANYGYTF
CDR3 DNA: TGTGCCAGCAGTGGAGGGACAGGAGACCTAGCTAACTATGGCTACACCTTC

J gene: TRBJ2-3
V gene: TRBV7-3
D gene: TRBD1
clone size: .
CDR3 protein: CASSSGTGTDTQYF
CDR3 DNA: TGTGCCAGCAGCTCCGGGACAGGCACAGATACGCAGTATTTT

J gene: TRBJ2-5
V gene: TRBV27
D gene: TRBD2
clone size: once
CDR3 protein: CASRASGTQETQYF
CDR3 DNA: TGTGCCAGCAGGGCTAGCGGGACACAAGAGACCCAGTACTTC

J gene: TRBJ2-7
V gene: TRBV7-9
D gene: TRBD2
clone size: .
CDR3 protein: CASSQLADYEQYF
CDR3 DNA: TGTGCCAGCAGCCAGCTAGCGGACTACGAGCAGTACTTC

J gene: TRBJ2-2
V gene: TRBV7-6
D gene: .
clone size: .
CDR3 protein: CASSLQDPGNTGELFF
CDR3 DNA: TGTGCCAGCAGCCTACAGGACCCTGGGAACACCGGGGAGCTGTTTTTT

J gene: TRBJ1-5
V gene: TRBV19
D gene: .
clone size: .
CDR3 protein: CASSRRERQPQHF
CDR3 DNA: TGTGCCAGTAGTAGGAGGGAAAGGCAGCCCCAGCATTTT

J gene: TRBJ2-7
V gene: TRBV9
D gene: .
clone size: few
CDR3 protein: CASSVGGVNSYEQYF
CDR3 DNA: TGTGCCAGCAGCGTAGGGGGGGTAAACTCCTACGAGCAGTACTTC

J gene: TRBJ2-7
V gene: TRBV5-1
D gene: TRBD1
clone size: .
CDR3 protein: CASSIGTGGSYEQYF
CDR3 DNA: TGCGCCAGCAGCATCGGGACAGGGGGTTCCTACGAGCAGTACTTC

J gene: TRBJ1-2
V gene: TRBV5-1
D gene: TRBD1
clone size: .
CDR3 protein: CASSSVTRLRQGNYGYTF
CDR3 DNA: TGCGCCAGCAGCTCCGTAACTAGACTCCGACAGGGTAACTATGGCTACACCTTC

J gene: TRBJ2-7
V gene: TRBV5-1
D gene: .
clone size: .
CDR3 protein: CASSASTQRADEQYF
CDR3 DNA: TGCGCCAGCAGCGCCTCCACGCAGCGCGCCGACGAGCAGTACTTC

J gene: TRBJ2-2
V gene: TRBV7-8
D gene: TRBD2
clone size: .
CDR3 protein: CASTLAGAGGELFF
CDR3 DNA: TGTGCCAGCACCTTAGCGGGAGCGGGCGGGGAGCTGTTTTTT

J gene: TRBJ1-6
V gene: TRBV7-8
D gene: .
clone size: .
CDR3 protein: CASSVLGGSSYNSPLHF
CDR3 DNA: TGTGCCAGCAGTGTACTAGGTGGGAGCTCCTATAATTCACCCCTCCACTTT

J gene: TRBJ2-7
V gene: TRBV19
D gene: TRBD1
clone size: .
CDR3 protein: CASRETGGGYEQYF
CDR3 DNA: TGTGCCAGTAGAGAGACAGGGGGTGGCTACGAGCAGTACTTC

J gene: TRBJ2-1
V gene: TRBV7-3
D gene: .
clone size: .
CDR3 protein: CASSFRGVNEQFF
CDR3 DNA: TGTGCCAGCAGCTTCAGGGGGGTTAATGAGCAGTTCTTC

J gene: TRBJ2-7
V gene: TRBV7-2
D gene: .
clone size: once
CDR3 protein: CASSLAQEQYF
CDR3 DNA: TGTGCCAGCAGCTTAGCCCAGGAGCAGTACTTC

J gene: TRBJ2-2
V gene: TRBV28
D gene: TRBD1
clone size: .
CDR3 protein: CASTPGDRGYTGELFF
CDR3 DNA: TGTGCCAGCACCCCCGGAGACAGGGGCTACACCGGGGAGCTGTTTTTT

J gene: TRBJ2-7
V gene: TRBV10-3
D gene: TRBD1
clone size: .
CDR3 protein: CAISHDRVGDPYEQYF
CDR3 DNA: TGTGCCATCAGTCATGACAGGGTTGGCGACCCCTACGAGCAGTACTTC

J gene: TRBJ1-6
V gene: TRBV6-5
D gene: TRBD1
clone size: .
CDR3 protein: CASTGTANSPLHF
CDR3 DNA: TGTGCCAGTACCGGGACAGCCAATTCACCCCTCCACTTT

J gene: TRBJ2-1
V gene: TRBV7-9
D gene: .
clone size: few
CDR3 protein: CASSSFPRTASANEQFF
CDR3 DNA: TGTGCCAGCAGCTCATTCCCGCGGACAGCGAGCGCCAATGAGCAGTTCTTC

J gene: TRBJ2-1
V gene: TRBV10-1
D gene: .
clone size: .
CDR3 protein: CASSAGRIAGNEQFF
CDR3 DNA: TGCGCCAGCAGCGCAGGGCGTATAGCTGGCAATGAGCAGTTCTTC

J gene: TRBJ2-5
V gene: TRBV6-1
D gene: .
clone size: .
CDR3 protein: CASCETRETQYF
CDR3 DNA: TGTGCCAGCTGCGAGACGAGGGAGACCCAGTACTTC

J gene: TRBJ2-3
V gene: TRBV2
D gene: .
clone size: once
CDR3 protein: CASHDGRRADTQYF
CDR3 DNA: TGTGCCAGCCACGACGGGAGACGTGCAGATACGCAGTATTTT

J gene: TRBJ1-4
V gene: TRBV10-3
D gene: .
clone size: .
CDR3 protein: CAISESLGEKLFF
CDR3 DNA: TGTGCCATCAGTGAGTCGCTAGGTGAAAAACTGTTTTTT

J gene: TRBJ2-1
V gene: TRBV5-1
D gene: TRBD1
clone size: .
CDR3 protein: CASSLEQGGYNEQFF
CDR3 DNA: TGCGCCAGCAGCCTGGAACAGGGGGGCTACAATGAGCAGTTCTTC

J gene: TRBJ2-2
V gene: TRBV11-2
D gene: TRBD2
clone size: .
CDR3 protein: CASSMTGRYTGELFF
CDR3 DNA: TGTGCCAGCAGCATGACCGGGAGGTACACCGGGGAGCTGTTTTTT

J gene: TRBJ1-5
V gene: TRBV7-2
D gene: .
clone size: few
CDR3 protein: CASSLDGVGQPQHF
CDR3 DNA: TGTGCCAGCAGCTTAGACGGGGTAGGTCAGCCCCAGCATTTT

J gene: TRBJ1-4
V gene: TRBV7-2
D gene: .
clone size: .
CDR3 protein: CASSGPANEKLFF
CDR3 DNA: TGTGCCAGCAGCGGCCCTGCTAATGAAAAACTGTTTTTT

J gene: TRBJ1-2
V gene: TRBV5-1
D gene: TRBD1
clone size: .
CDR3 protein: CASSIGQGDPYGYTF
CDR3 DNA: TGCGCCAGCAGCATCGGACAGGGTGACCCCTATGGCTACACCTTC

J gene: TRBJ1-2
V gene: TRBV6-1
D gene: .
clone size: .
CDR3 protein: CASQGWGYGYTF
CDR3 DNA: TGTGCCAGCCAGGGATGGGGCTATGGCTACACCTTC

J gene: TRBJ2-3
V gene: TRBV7-2
D gene: .
clone size: .
CDR3 protein: CASSLFSGSTDTQYF
CDR3 DNA: TGTGCCAGCAGCTTATTTTCAGGGAGCACAGATACGCAGTATTTT

J gene: TRBJ1-5
V gene: TRBV19
D gene: TRBD1
clone size: .
CDR3 protein: CASRAPGGRENQPQHF
CDR3 DNA: TGTGCCAGTAGGGCCCCAGGGGGCCGGGAAAATCAGCCCCAGCATTTT

J gene: TRBJ1-2
V gene: TRBV5-4
D gene: .
clone size: .
CDR3 protein: CASSLAGDTGRGGYTF
CDR3 DNA: TGTGCCAGCAGCTTGGCCGGGGACACGGGCAGGGGTGGCTACACCTTC

J gene: TRBJ2-5
V gene: TRBV5-1
D gene: .
clone size: .
CDR3 protein: CASSLSQGGETQYF
CDR3 DNA: TGCGCCAGCAGCTTGTCCCAGGGGGGAGAGACCCAGTACTTC

J gene: TRBJ1-1
V gene: TRBV27
D gene: .
clone size: .
CDR3 protein: CASSLFRILDTEAFF
CDR3 DNA: TGTGCCAGCAGTTTATTCAGGATCTTGGACACTGAAGCTTTCTTT

J gene: TRBJ2-7
V gene: TRBV27
D gene: TRBD1
clone size: once
CDR3 protein: CASSSRDSSYEQYF
CDR3 DNA: TGTGCCAGCAGTTCCCGGGACAGCTCCTACGAGCAGTACTTC

J gene: TRBJ2-1
V gene: TRBV7-3
D gene: TRBD1
clone size: .
CDR3 protein: CASSPAGGGSGQQFF
CDR3 DNA: TGTGCCAGCAGCCCCGCAGGGGGCGGGTCGGGTCAGCAGTTCTTC

J gene: TRBJ2-2
V gene: TRBV30
D gene: .
clone size: .
CDR3 protein: CAWSIWNTGELFF
CDR3 DNA: TGTGCCTGGAGTATCTGGAACACCGGGGAGCTGTTTTTT

J gene: TRBJ2-1
V gene: TRBV2
D gene: TRBD1
clone size: .
CDR3 protein: CASSLDRASYNEQFF
CDR3 DNA: TGTGCCAGCAGCTTAGACAGGGCCTCCTACAATGAGCAGTTCTTC